The rows below give T cell receptor beta chains drawn from one sample of a study of blood T cell repertoires in COVID-19. Sequencing was performed with immunoSEQ multiplex PCR; in TCRdb, only in-frame clones are kept and a portion is missing. The sample has roughly 130,000 clones; roughly 80% are singletons. The specimen was peripheral blood. The receptor set was obtained from a man aged 70-80 years with acute or convalescent COVID-19. Both conserved end residues are trimmed from each CDR3.

TRBV20-1,TRBJ2-1,SASTGGDGEQF
TRBV6-1,TRBJ1-2,ASSEGDRGSYGYT
TRBV5-3,TRBJ1-4,ARSCRDRIATNEKLF
TRBV27,TRBJ1-5,ASSLGQGGQPQH
TRBV27,TRBJ1-2,ASAHTDNYGYT
TRBV27,TRBJ2-7,ASRLRLAGSYEQY
TRBV9,TRBJ2-7,ASSPGQGAHEQY
TRBV6-5,TRBJ1-2,ASSKGGAEDYGYT
TRBV6-6,TRBJ2-3,ASTSGRGARTDTQY
TRBV4-2,TRBJ1-2,ASSQEHRGIRSGGYT
TRBV7-6,TRBJ2-5,ASSSFQGVETQY
TRBV7-3,TRBJ2-1,ASSLYSQRGNNEQF
TRBV7-9,TRBJ1-2,ASSLGGDRTTNYGYT
TRBV4-1,TRBJ2-1,ASSQERGVYNEQF
TRBV2,TRBJ2-5,ASSEEGRETQY
TRBV27,TRBJ2-2,ASSLRRRGGELF
TRBV2,TRBJ1-2,ASSESGTAYGYT
TRBV7-3,TRBJ1-6,ASSLDGGGSNSPLH
TRBV6-5,TRBJ1-5,ATAGGGNQPQH
TRBV2,TRBJ1-2,ASSEGAAYGYT
TRBV5-4,TRBJ1-3,ASSYGLDSGNTIY
TRBV7-8,TRBJ1-1,ASSSQVAVVEAF
TRBV4-1,TRBJ2-1,ASSQSTSGGPREQF
TRBV10-2,TRBJ1-2,ASRDQGQFNYGYT
TRBV19,TRBJ1-6,ASNSRQGNSPLH
TRBV12-2,TRBJ1-3,ASRTTGVSGNTIY
TRBV7-3,TRBJ1-2,ASSWGTGDGYT
TRBV7-9,TRBJ2-5,ASSLKMRQGAQETQY
TRBV19,TRBJ1-1,ASMYGSNTRAF
TRBV5-5,TRBJ2-5,ASSNLQQLQETQY
TRBV7-3,TRBJ2-2,ASSGRATGELF
TRBV24-1,TRBJ2-3,ATSDGMASTDTQY
TRBV7-9,TRBJ1-1,ASSLESGWGTEAF